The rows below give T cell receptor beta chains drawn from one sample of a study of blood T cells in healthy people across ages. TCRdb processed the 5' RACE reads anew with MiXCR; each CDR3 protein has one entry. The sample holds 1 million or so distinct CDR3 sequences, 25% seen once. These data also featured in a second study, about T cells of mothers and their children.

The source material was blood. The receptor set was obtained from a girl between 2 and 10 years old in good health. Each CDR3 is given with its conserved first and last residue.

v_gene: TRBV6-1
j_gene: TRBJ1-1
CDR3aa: CASRGTVRSAFF

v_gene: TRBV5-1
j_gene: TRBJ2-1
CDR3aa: CASSVRNEQFF

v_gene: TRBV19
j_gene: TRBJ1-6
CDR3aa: CASNPEANSPLHF

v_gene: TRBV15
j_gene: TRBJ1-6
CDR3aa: CATSIITGGKSPLHF

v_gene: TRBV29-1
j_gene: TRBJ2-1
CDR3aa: CSVPRSSYNEQFF

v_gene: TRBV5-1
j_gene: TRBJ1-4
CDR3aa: CASSPTGIKEKLSF

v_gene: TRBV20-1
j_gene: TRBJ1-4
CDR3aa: CSGRPSANEKLFF

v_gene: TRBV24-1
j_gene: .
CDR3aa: CATSDLVHNEQFF

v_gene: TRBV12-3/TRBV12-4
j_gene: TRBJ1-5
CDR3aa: CASSLLGGQPQHF

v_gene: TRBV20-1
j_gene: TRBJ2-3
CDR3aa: CSARASSGVGTDTQYF

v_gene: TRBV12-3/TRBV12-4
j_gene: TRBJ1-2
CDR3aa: CASSPLGRRTGRYGYTF

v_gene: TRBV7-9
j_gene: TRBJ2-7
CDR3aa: CASSWDSGPYEQYF

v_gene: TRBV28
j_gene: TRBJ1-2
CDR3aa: CATRERGYTF

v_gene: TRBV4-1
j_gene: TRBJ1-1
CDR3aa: CASSPGPQNTEAFF

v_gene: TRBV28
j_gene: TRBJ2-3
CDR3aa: CASSQDLSGLTDTQYF

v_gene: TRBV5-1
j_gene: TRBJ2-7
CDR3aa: CASSLYAEPAFLYEQYF

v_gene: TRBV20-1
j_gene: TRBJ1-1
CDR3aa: CSARPFEAFF

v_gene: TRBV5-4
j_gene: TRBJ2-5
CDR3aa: CASSLDGGALATQYF

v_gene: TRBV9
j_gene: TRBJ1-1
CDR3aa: CASSATLDTEAFF

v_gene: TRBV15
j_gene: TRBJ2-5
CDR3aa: CATSRGRMETQYF

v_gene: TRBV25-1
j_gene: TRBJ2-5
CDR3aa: CASSEGPRQETQYF

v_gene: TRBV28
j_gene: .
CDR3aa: CASSLRNRDGEQFF

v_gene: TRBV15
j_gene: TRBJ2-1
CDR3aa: CATSRERRNEQFF

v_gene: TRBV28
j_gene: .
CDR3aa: CASSVDSFEDEQFF

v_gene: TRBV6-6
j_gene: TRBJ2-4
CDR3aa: CASTLEGEEYF

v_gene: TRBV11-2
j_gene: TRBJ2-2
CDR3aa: CASSLADYTGELFF

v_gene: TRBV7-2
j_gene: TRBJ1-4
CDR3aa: CASSLARGGDKLFF

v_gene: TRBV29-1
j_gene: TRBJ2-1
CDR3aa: CSVDVRGNEQFF

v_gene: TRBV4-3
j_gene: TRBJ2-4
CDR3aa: CASSQDRGGLAKNIQYF

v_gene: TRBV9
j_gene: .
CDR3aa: CASSAWDSGETQYF

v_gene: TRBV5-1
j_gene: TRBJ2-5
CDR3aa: CASSGGQASQETQYF

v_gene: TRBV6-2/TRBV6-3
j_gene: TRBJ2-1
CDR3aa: CASSLDANEQFF

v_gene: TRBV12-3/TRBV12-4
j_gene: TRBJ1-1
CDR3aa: CASSLQGRDTEAFF

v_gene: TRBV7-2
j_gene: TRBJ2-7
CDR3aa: CASSQRPGALSEQYF

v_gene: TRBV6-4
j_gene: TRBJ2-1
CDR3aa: CASSDSAGDYNEQFF

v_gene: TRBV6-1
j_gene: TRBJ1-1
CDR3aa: CASSEETGYTEAFF

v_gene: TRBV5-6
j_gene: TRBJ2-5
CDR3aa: CASSFSDGGQETQYF

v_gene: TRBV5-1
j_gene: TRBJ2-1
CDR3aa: CASSLGGLAGGPIEQFF

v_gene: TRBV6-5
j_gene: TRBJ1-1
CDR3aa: CASSYSFRGNTEAFF

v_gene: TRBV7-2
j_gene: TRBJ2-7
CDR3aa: CASSSVVASGNYEQYF

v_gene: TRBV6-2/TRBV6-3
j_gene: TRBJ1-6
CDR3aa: CAGSGQGSSPLHF

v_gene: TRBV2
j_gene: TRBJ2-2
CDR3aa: CASSLQGGELFF

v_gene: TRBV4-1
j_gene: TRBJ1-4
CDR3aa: CASSPKGQGHEKLFF

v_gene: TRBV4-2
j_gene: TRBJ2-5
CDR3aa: CASSQAGGSQETQYF